These 22 T cell receptor beta chains were sequenced from one sample in a study of cytomegalovirus exposure and HLA in healthy donors. PCR was performed using 60 Vbeta and 13 Jbeta primers. The assay was immunoSEQ multiplex PCR, and TCRdb's table has in-frame clones only and misses some. The repertoire consists of roughly 110,000 clones, with approximately 76% occurring once and the leading ten covering around 2.1%. The sequencing sample was made of PBMCs. These receptors all stem from a young man in good health and CMV-seronegative.

The genes are TRBV9 and TRBJ2-5; 11 bases are a match to TRBD1. The closer fit of TRBJ2-7 to the DNA end suggests the J call may be wrong. Germline CDR1 is SGDLS and CDR2 is YYNGEE. The CDR3 covers 15 residues. The CDR3 DNA reads TGTGCCAGCAGCGTATCTGGACAGGGGGCCGGCGAGCAGTACTTC. Encoded protein: CASSVSGQGAGEQYF.

The rearrangement links TRBV27 to TRBJ2-1; 12 bases align to TRBD2. Germline V gene data show CDR1 as MNHEY and CDR2 as SMNVEV (reference sequence). This CDR3 has 17 residues. J gave up 4 bases and V 4 bases, and 8 bases lay outside the gene matches. The CDR3 DNA reads TGTGCCAGCAGTTCTTCCACTAGCGGGGGGATTTACAATGAGCAGTTCTTC. This gives the protein CASSSSTSGGIYNEQFF.

V and J are TRBV7-3 and TRBJ2-7; TRBD1 matches at 9 bases. CDR1 is SGHTA, CDR2 FQGTGA, per germline. The CDR3 covers 12 residues. Losses at the gene ends were 5 bases for V and 9 bases for J; bases not matched to a gene: 5. CDR3 sequence: CASSAGQGMQYF. The CDR3 DNA reads TGTGCCAGCAGCGCGGGACAGGGAATGCAGTACTTC. Complete variable domain (other parts from reference TRBV7-3 and TRBJ2-7): GAGVSQTPSNKVTEKGKYVELRCDPISGHTALYWYRQSLGQGPEFLIYFQGTGAADDSGLPNDRFFAVRPEGSVSTLKIQRTERGDSAVYLCASSAGQGMQYFGPGTRLTVT.

This sequence joins TRBV5-6 and TRBJ2-3, with D tentatively TRBD2 (5 bases). The V gene's germline CDR1 is SGHDT and CDR2 YYEEEE. Deletions cut 0 bases from V and 1 base from J, with 18 bases between. The CDR3 loop spans 18 amino acids. The CDR3 sequence is CASSLDFRRLVGTDTQYF. The CDR3 nucleotides are TGTGCCAGCAGCTTGGATTTCCGGAGGTTAGTAGGCACAGATACGCAGTATTTT. Complete variable domain (other parts from reference TRBV5-6 and TRBJ2-3): DAGVTQSPTHLIKTRGQQVTLRCSPKSGHDTVSWYQQALGQGPQFIFQYYEEEERQRGNFPDRFSGHQFPNYSSELNVNALLLGDSALYLCASSLDFRRLVGTDTQYFGPGTRLTVL.

This clone appeared a few times. This rearrangement joins TRBV15 to TRBJ2-3, with 7 bases lining up with TRBD2. After removal of 0 bases from V and 5 bases from J, the junction contained 14 bases not matched to a gene. Per the germline V gene, CDR1 is LNHNV and CDR2 is YYDKDF (reference sequence). The CDR3 runs 18 residues. CDR3 residues: CATSRDFGGGPRGDTQYF. The DNA for the CDR3 is TGTGCCACCAGCAGAGATTTTGGCGGGGGACCGCGAGGAGATACGCAGTATTTT.

The chain couples TRBV28 to TRBJ1-6; 11 positions agree with TRBD1. Germline values: CDR1 MDHEN, CDR2 SYDVKM. Trimming cost V 6 bases and J 10 bases; bases outside gene matches: 11. This CDR3 comprises 16 residues. The CDR3 region is CASRSRTGGRSSPLHF. Written as DNA, the CDR3 is TGTGCCAGCAGGTCTCGGACAGGGGGCCGTAGCTCACCCCTCCACTTT.

The CDR3 DNA reads TGTGCCAGCAGCTTACCGGGACTCCTTTCTGGGGCCAACGTCCTGACTTTC. It codes for CASSLPGLLSGANVLTF. The chain carries TRBV7-6 and TRBJ2-6, with D maybe TRBD2 (6 bases). The V end lost 2 bases, the J end lost 1 base, and 12 bases lay between the germline ends. The CDR3 is 17 residues long. Germline V gene data show CDR1 as SGHVS and CDR2 as FNYEAQ.

V gene TRBV7-3 combines with J gene TRBJ2-6; 10 bases align to TRBD1. The CDR3 spans 16 residues. V was pared by 8 bases and J by 0 bases, with 4 bases of the junction left unmatched. Germline V gene lookup returns CDR1 SGHTA and CDR2 FQGTGA. CDR3 DNA sequence: TGTGCCAGCGGGACAGGGGTCAGCTCTGGGGCCAACGTCCTGACTTTC. This sequence encodes CASGTGVSSGANVLTF.

This clone was counted only a few times. The chain combines TRBV6-6 with TRBJ1-5; no definite D call. The CDR3 extends over 13 amino acids. Between the trimmed V and J ends, which lost 4 bases and 7 bases, there was a span of 11 bases. The germline CDR1 and CDR2 sequences are MNHNY and SVGAGI (reference sequence). The CDR3 is CASSFPGRQPQHF. For the CDR3, the DNA is TGTGCCAGCAGTTTTCCTGGGAGGCAGCCCCAGCATTTT.

The CDR3, as DNA: TGTGCCAGCAGCCGCTTTCCCGGACAGACGAGCTCCTACGAGCAGTACTTC. Protein product: CASSRFPGQTSSYEQYF. This chain connects TRBV7-9 to TRBJ2-5; possibly TRBD1 for D (6 bases). The DNA end is a closer match to TRBJ2-7, so the J assignment may be wrong. Looked up from germline, CDR1 is SEHNR and CDR2 is FQNEAQ (reference sequence). The CDR3 is made up of 17 amino acids.

The chain is built from TRBV4-3 and TRBJ1-2, with no clear D. Germline loops: CDR1 LGHNA, CDR2 YSLEER. V lost 0 bases, J lost 0 bases, and 8 bases lay in between. CDR3 length: 15 residues. The CDR3 nucleotides are TGCGCCAGCAGCCAAGATGGAGATACTAACTATGGCTACACCTTC. Amino acids: CASSQDGDTNYGYTF.

The chain is built from TRBV5-5 and TRBJ2-2; D may be TRBD2 (5 bases). V was cut by 1 base and J by 7 bases, with 11 bases left in between. The CDR3 spans 14 residues. Germline CDR1 reads SGHKS; CDR2 reads YYEKEE (reference sequence). CDR3 residues: CASSLLSADGELFF. Here the CDR3 DNA reads TGTGCCAGCAGCTTGTTGTCAGCGGACGGGGAGCTGTTTTTT.

CDR3 DNA sequence: TGTGCCAGCAGCTTAGGGCCACTAGCGGGGGGGGATGAGCAGTTCTTC. Translating gives CASSLGPLAGGDEQFF. The chain joins TRBV11-3 to TRBJ2-1, with TRBD2 identical over 13 bases. The CDR3 consists of 16 residues. The V gene end was trimmed by 1 base and the J gene end by 8 bases; junction bases not matched to a gene: 5. From germline, CDR1 is SGHNT and CDR2 YENEEA.

This rearrangement joins TRBV18 to TRBJ2-3; D not resolved. This CDR3 is built from 13 residues. V lost 1 base, J lost 5 bases, and 7 bases lay in between. Germline V gene sequence: CDR1 KGHSH, CDR2 LQKENI. In DNA, the CDR3 is TGTGCCAGCTCACCACTTAGTGGAGATACGCAGTATTTT. This gives the protein CASSPLSGDTQYF.

The J gene is TRBJ2-3, the V gene TRBV19; TRBD2 agrees at 9 bases. Germline V lookup: CDR1 LNHDA, CDR2 SQIVND (reference sequence). The CDR3 contains 15 residues. V lost 3 bases, J lost 2 bases, and 3 bases stayed unmatched. CDR3 residues: CASSMLAGLTDTQYF. DNA for the CDR3: TGTGCCAGTAGTATGCTAGCGGGGCTCACAGATACGCAGTATTTT.

The chain has TRBV6-1 and TRBJ2-2; TRBD1 aligns across 7 bases. This CDR3 is built from 14 residues. Germline CDR1 is MNHNS and CDR2 is SASEGT. V lost 9 bases to trimming and J lost 1 base; unmatched junction nucleotides: 5. The CDR3 DNA reads as TGTGCCAGTTGGCCAGGGGGGAACACCGGGGAGCTGTTTTTT. The encoded protein is CASWPGGNTGELFF.

The chain recombines TRBV4-3 with TRBJ2-7, with 9 bases identical to TRBD1. This CDR3 has 16 amino acids. V was pared by 3 bases and J by 6 bases, with 12 bases of the junction left unmatched. Germline V gene sequence: CDR1 LGHNA, CDR2 YSLEER. In nucleotides, the CDR3 is TGCGCCAGCAGCCAGATACCGGGACAGGGAATGTCCGAGCAGTACTTC. Translation gives CASSQIPGQGMSEQYF.

This clone was found a few times. This sequence joins TRBV18 and TRBJ1-2, with unresolved D. There are 13 residues in the CDR3. Germline CDR1 and CDR2: KGHSH and LQKENI. Trimming took off 3 bases at V and 8 bases at J, with 13 bases between the two ends. The chain's CDR3 is CASSPSGFEGYTF. In DNA, the CDR3 is TGTGCCAGCTCACCCTCGGGATTCGAGGGCTACACCTTC. The whole variable domain, remainder taken from reference TRBV18 and TRBJ1-2, is NAGVMQNPRHLVRRRGQEARLRCSPMKGHSHVYWYRQLPEEGLKFMVYLQKENIIDESGMPKERFSAEFPKEGPSILRIQQVVRGDSAAYFCASSPSGFEGYTFGSGTRLTVV.

The J gene is TRBJ1-2, the V gene TRBV7-2; 7 nucleotides align to TRBD1. The germline CDR1 and CDR2 sequences are SGHTA and FQGNSA. J was trimmed by 4 bases and V by 1 base; bases with no gene match: 6. The CDR3 length is 15 residues. CDR3 amino acids: CASSLGGDSSYGYTF. In DNA, the CDR3 is TGTGCCAGCAGCTTAGGAGGGGACAGTTCCTATGGCTACACCTTC. Variable domain in full (rest from reference TRBV7-2 and TRBJ1-2): GAGVSQSPSNKVTEKGKDVELRCDPISGHTALYWYRQSLGQGLEFLIYFQGNSAPDKSGLPSDRFSAERTGGSVSTLTIQRTQQEDSAVYLCASSLGGDSSYGYTFGSGTRLTVV.

This sequence joins TRBV25-1 and TRBJ1-2; maybe TRBD1 (5 bases). The V gene's germline CDR1 is MGHDK and CDR2 SYGVNS. Trimming shortened V by 3 bases and J by 8 bases, and 13 bases separated the two germline ends. This CDR3 has 13 amino acids. The CDR3 is CASSDQGSRGYTF. DNA for the CDR3: TGTGCCAGCAGTGATCAGGGTAGCCGGGGCTACACCTTC.

This clone has just one count. The chain uses TRBV7-9 and TRBJ2-7; a weak D match, TRBD2 (5 bases). Germline-derived CDR1 and CDR2 are SEHNR and FQNEAQ (reference sequence). The CDR3 length is 15 residues. With 5 bases removed from V and 4 bases from J, the gap between germline ends came to 18 bases. CDR3 protein: CASSHWGALRYEQYF. CDR3 sequence (DNA): TGTGCCAGCAGCCATTGGGGAGCGTTGCGGTACGAGCAGTACTTC.

The chain recombines TRBV29-1 with TRBJ2-5; possibly TRBD1 for D (6 bases). The DNA end lines up better with TRBJ2-7; the J call may be wrong. Germline lookup yields CDR1 SQVTM and CDR2 ANQGSEA. The length of the CDR3 is 15 residues. The chain's CDR3 is CSVEGDTGSLYEQYF. The CDR3 DNA follows: TGCAGCGTTGAAGGGGATACAGGGAGTTTGTACGAGCAGTACTTC.